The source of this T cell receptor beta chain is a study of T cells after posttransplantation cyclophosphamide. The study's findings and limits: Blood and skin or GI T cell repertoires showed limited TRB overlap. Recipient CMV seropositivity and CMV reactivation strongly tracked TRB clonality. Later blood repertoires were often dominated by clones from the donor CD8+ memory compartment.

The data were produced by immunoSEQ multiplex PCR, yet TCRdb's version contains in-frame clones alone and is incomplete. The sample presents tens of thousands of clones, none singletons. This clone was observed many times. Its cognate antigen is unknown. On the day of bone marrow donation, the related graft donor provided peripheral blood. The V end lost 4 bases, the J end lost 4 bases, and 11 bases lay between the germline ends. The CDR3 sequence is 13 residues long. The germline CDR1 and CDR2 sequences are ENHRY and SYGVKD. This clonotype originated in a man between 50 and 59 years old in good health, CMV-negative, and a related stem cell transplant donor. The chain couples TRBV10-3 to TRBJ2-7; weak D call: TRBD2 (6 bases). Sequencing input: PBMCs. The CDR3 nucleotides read TGTGCCATCAGTGTCTTGGAGGGTTACGAGCAGTACTTC. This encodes CAISVLEGYEQYF.